This T cell receptor (beta chain) was retrieved from a study of shared clonotypes between healthy human individuals (dated by TCRdb to 2018 to 2020). For the study in its entirety: The cohort included three men and a couple of women between 18 and 49 years of age. To increase sequencing depth and limit assay-specific biases, TCR repertoire library preparation and sequencing were carried out by different laboratories using diverse techniques. Between about 0.94 and 8.9 billion PBMCs per donor were obtained by leukapheresis. To estimate repertoire size and how much clonotypes are shared between individuals, the study performed deep sequencing of blood TCR repertoires from about five healthy adults. For each donor, CD4 naive and CD4 memory were each given three plates, CD8 naive was given two plates, and CD8 memory was given one plate. Summary of the overall study and its limitations: Compared with non-shared clonotypes, the clonotypes found in all four sorted-subset donors had higher generation probabilities. Only blood was sampled, and tissue TCR repertoires likely differ from those in blood. Pairwise subsampling led to the expectation that sequencing depth would affect the degree of clonotype sharing among donors. The genetic and exposure-history diversity represented was limited by the small number of donors. Estimated clonotype richness was generally larger for naive than for memory subsets. Even with the large sequencing depth, rarefaction of the sorted-subset datasets indicated that sequencing was incomplete. Sharing across a few donors was observed for approximately 5% of naive CD4, 3.5% of naive CD8, about 2.3% of memory CD4, and about 0.4% of memory CD8 clonotypes.

Comment on this clone: It lacks a known antigen. No base-level quality is on record; no much larger clone is a single base apart.

The CDR3 covers 12 residues, taking in both the cysteine and the phenylalanine. Only the CDR3 DNA is retained, 36 bases long and in frame from the first base. Clipping removes 1 base from V and 9 bases from J, with 3 as the unmatched junction base count. As encoded in the germline V gene, CDR1 is LGHNT while CDR2 is FRNRAP. Healthy HIV-negative adults with no recently reported acute infections or vaccinations were included as donors. Every donor was a Caucasian adult living in Nashville, Tennessee, USA. CD4+ T cells were enriched by magnetic negative selection, after which naive cells were positively selected on CD45RA and the negative fraction was taken as the memory subset. After blood collection by leukapheresis, PBMCs were isolated using Ficoll-Histopaque density gradient centrifugation and then cryopreserved in the vapor phase of liquid nitrogen. Analytical flow cytometry was used to check the purity and quantity of each magnetically sorted T cell population. Genomic DNA was isolated from every sorted fraction and measured by UV absorbance on a Nanodrop 2000c.

Using the deep immunoSEQ assay, multiplex PCR amplified TCR CDR3 regions from genomic DNA. For each cell subset, the extracted genomic DNA was distributed evenly across all wells of several immunoSEQ 96-well plates, and each plate served as one replicate. Each replicate PCR for sorted subsets received roughly 0.2 ug genomic DNA, equal to roughly 30,000 T cell genomes. Purified libraries were quantified with a Qubit 3.0 fluorometer, sized on a Bioanalyzer 2100, and re-quantified with the KAPA Library Quantification kit. Every immunoSEQ 96-well plate was sequenced on a separate single-read 150-cycle Illumina NextSeq 550 flow cell. The study's processing was this. Because the immunoSEQ output held only junctional sequences and lacked quality scores, the filtering could not match the filtering applied to full-length reads. To assign V/J genes and CDR3, sequences were annotated against IMGT germline references using PyIR, a Python wrapper for IgBLAST v1.9. Reads were filtered out if the reads had weak V/J assignments (E-value above 1e-6), no CDR3, stop codons, out-of-frame junctions, or ambiguous translated residues. V3J clonotypes were defined as sequences sharing an identical inferred V gene, J gene, and CDR3 amino acid sequence. To compute the percentage overlap between repertoires, the number of shared unique clonotypes was divided by the size of the smaller repertoire. Repertoire richness was assessed with RTK rarefaction, the Chao1 estimator, and Recon v2.1 estimates of unobserved clonotypes. OLGA was used to compute generation probabilities for all TCRbeta clonotypes that the gDNA method yielded from a few donors. The immuneACCESS repertoire file appears here via TCRdb, limited to in-frame rearrangements. These files lack a portion of the clones; in checked studies, under half of the deficit traces to unresolved V genes, and the cause of the others is not known. V and J calls and clone size follow that table, whereas D and trimming were derived from the DNA. This sample is represented by around 1.1 million clones; approximately 80% of them were singletons. The ten largest make up 0.89% of the sample.

The sequenced material came from memory CD4+ T cells from PBMCs. Interpreted using the paper, the cell subset or site label stands for: CD45RA-negative fraction. The TCR sequence derives from a man in his late teens or twenties in good health. Some clones in this sample may be carry-over from other donors' samples. In this chain, TRBV12-5 is recombined with TRBJ2-7, and TRBD1 aligns with 7 junction nucleotides. CDR3 protein: CASGLARTGQYF. At the DNA level, the sequence is TGTGCTAGTGGTTTGGCGCGGACAGGGCAGTACTTC.